These T cell receptor beta chains were read from a single sample in a study of shared clonotypes between healthy human individuals. Repertoires were generated with immunoSEQ multiplex PCR, while TCRdb's copy carries only in-frame clones and drops some. The sample records 400,000 to 600,000 clones, 95% to 96% being singletons. Sequenced material: naive CD4+ T cells sorted from blood. The receptors were gathered from a woman aged 25 to 39 in good health. The CDR3 runs from the conserved cysteine through the conserved F or W. Each record gives: CDR3 DNA, CDR3 protein, CDR3 length, J gene, clone size, V gene, D gene. The D gene is left open where the match is weak. Only part of the rows carry a size: once, few, many, or a class if the clone is expanded.

TGTGCCAGCAGTTCCCTTGGAAACACCATATATTTT	CASSSLGNTIYF	12	TRBJ1-3	once	TRBV27	.
TGTGCCAGCAGCGTAGAGAAGACTAGCGGGAGTACAGATACGCAGTATTTT	CASSVEKTSGSTDTQYF	17	TRBJ2-3	.	TRBV9	TRBD2
TGTGCCAGCAGCGCCCGGACAGGGGGCCGGGAGACCCAGTACTTC	CASSARTGGRETQYF	15	TRBJ2-5	.	TRBV9	TRBD1
TGTGCCAGCGCTCTGGGCGAGTACCAAGAGACCCAGTACTTC	CASALGEYQETQYF	14	TRBJ2-5	.	TRBV7-7	.
TGTGCCAGCACGTTAGGGAGAGAAGCTTTCTTT	CASTLGREAFF	11	TRBJ1-1	.	TRBV6-1	.
TGTGCCAGCAGTTACTCGCTTACTCCTCAGGGCGGTACGCAGTATTTT	CASSYSLTPQGGTQYF	16	TRBJ2-3	.	TRBV6-5	.
TGTGCCAGTAGTATCGGACAGCCCAAAAACATTCAGTACTTC	CASSIGQPKNIQYF	14	TRBJ2-4	few	TRBV19	.
TGTGCCATCAGAGGGGGGGAAGAGACCCAGTACTTC	CAIRGGEETQYF	12	TRBJ2-5	.	TRBV10-3	.
TGTGCCAGCACCTCGACTGAGGACGAGCAGTACTTC	CASTSTEDEQYF	12	TRBJ2-7	.	TRBV28	.
TGTGCCACCAGCAGAGAGCCGTGGTCGGGCGTCGGGCCAGTATCCTCATTTGGCAATCAGCCCCAGCATTTT	CATSREPWSGVGPVSSFGNQPQHF	24	TRBJ1-5	.	TRBV15	.
TGCGCCAGCACCCTCGGACAGGGCGGCAACGAGCAGTACTTC	CASTLGQGGNEQYF	14	TRBJ2-7	.	TRBV23-1	TRBD1
TGTGCCAGCAGTTACTCGAGCAACACTGAAGCTTTCTTT	CASSYSSNTEAFF	13	TRBJ1-1	.	TRBV6-6	.
TGTGCCAGCAGCCAAGGGCCGGGACTTCCCTACGAGCAGTACTTC	CASSQGPGLPYEQYF	15	TRBJ2-7	.	TRBV4-2	.
TGTGCCAGCAGCTTTCTGGGACAGGGAGAGACCCAGTACTTC	CASSFLGQGETQYF	14	TRBJ2-5	once	TRBV7-2	TRBD1
TGTGCCAGCAGTAGAGTGGGGGCCCACGAGCAGTACTTC	CASSRVGAHEQYF	13	TRBJ2-7	.	TRBV28	.
TGTGCCAGCAACACCAGGGGAAAAGAGACCCAGTACTTC	CASNTRGKETQYF	13	TRBJ2-5	.	TRBV28	.
TGTGCCAGCAGAGGGACAGGTGCTAATGAAAAACTGTTTTTT	CASRGTGANEKLFF	14	TRBJ1-4	.	TRBV7-9	TRBD1
TGTGCCAGCAGCCAAGATCGGGGGTCTCCCTCCTACGAGCAGTACTTC	CASSQDRGSPSYEQYF	16	TRBJ2-7	.	TRBV4-2	.
TGTGCCAGCAGTTCCTTCGCTCTAGATGGGGAGCAGTACTTC	CASSSFALDGEQYF	14	TRBJ2-7	.	TRBV28	.
TGTGCCAGCAGCATAAGGACTAGCGGGAGACACGGGGAGCTGTTTTTT	CASSIRTSGRHGELFF	16	TRBJ2-2	.	TRBV11-2	TRBD2
TGTGCCAGCAGCCCCTCCACTAGTACTGGGGAGCAGTTCTTC	CASSPSTSTGEQFF	14	TRBJ2-1	.	TRBV9	.
TGTGCCAGCAGCCCCACGGGACACCTACGGGCGCAGCAGTACTTC	CASSPTGHLRAQQYF	15	TRBJ2-7	.	TRBV7-2	.
TGTGCCAGCAGCTTTACCAAGACTAGCGGTAAAGAGACCCAGTACTTC	CASSFTKTSGKETQYF	16	TRBJ2-5	.	TRBV7-9	TRBD2
TGTGCCAGCAGCCAAGCTCGGGACGGGTACGAGCAGTACTTC	CASSQARDGYEQYF	14	TRBJ2-7	.	TRBV11-2	.
TGTGCCAGCAGCTTTTTCACCGCGCCAAATACGCAGTATTTT	CASSFFTAPNTQYF	14	TRBJ2-3	.	TRBV5-6	.
TGTGCCAGCTCACCGGGACAGGGCTACACTGAAGCTTTCTTT	CASSPGQGYTEAFF	14	TRBJ1-1	.	TRBV18	TRBD1
TGCAGCGTTGAACCGGCCTCTGGAAACACCATATATTTT	CSVEPASGNTIYF	13	TRBJ1-3	.	TRBV29-1	.
TGCGCCAGCAGTCGAAATCCGGGACTAGCGAACACCGGGGAGCTGTTTTTT	CASSRNPGLANTGELFF	17	TRBJ2-2	.	TRBV5-1	TRBD2
TGTGCCAGCAGTCAACAGGGAGCTGAAGCTTTCTTT	CASSQQGAEAFF	12	TRBJ1-1	.	TRBV6-1	.
TGTGCCAGCTCACCAGGGCTAGCAGCCTACGAGCAGTACTTC	CASSPGLAAYEQYF	14	TRBJ2-7	.	TRBV18	.
TGTGCCAGCAGTGAAGGGAGCACAGGGTCGGGCACTGAAGCTTTCTTT	CASSEGSTGSGTEAFF	16	TRBJ1-1	.	TRBV2	.
TGTGCCAGCAGCCAGGATGTTAGCTCTGGAAACACCATATATTTT	CASSQDVSSGNTIYF	15	TRBJ1-3	once	TRBV11-1	.
TGTGCCAGTAGTTGGGGACCACAGGGCACAGATACGCAGTATTTT	CASSWGPQGTDTQYF	15	TRBJ2-3	.	TRBV19	.
TGTGCCAGTAGTACTTCGTCGGGACAGTCCTACGAGCAGTACTTC	CASSTSSGQSYEQYF	15	TRBJ2-7	.	TRBV19	TRBD1
TGTGCCAGCAGTCGAAACATTCAGTACTTC	CASSRNIQYF	10	TRBJ2-4	.	TRBV6-1	.
TGTGCCAGCAGCTGGGGACAGGGAAGCACTGAAGCTTTCTTT	CASSWGQGSTEAFF	14	TRBJ1-1	.	TRBV5-4	TRBD1
TGTGCCAGCAGCCAAGATTGGGAAGGCGGAGGGAGCTCCTACGAGCAGTACTTC	CASSQDWEGGGSSYEQYF	18	TRBJ2-7	once	TRBV4-2	.
TGCAGCGTCCCCGCCTGGGAGACCCAGTACTTC	CSVPAWETQYF	11	TRBJ2-5	.	TRBV29-1	.
TGTGCCAGCAGCCCGGGGGGTGGGAGTCAGCCCCAGCATTTT	CASSPGGGSQPQHF	14	TRBJ1-5	.	TRBV7-2	.
TGTGCCAGCACCCGGGACAGGGAGGACACTGAAGCTTTCTTT	CASTRDREDTEAFF	14	TRBJ1-1	.	TRBV2	TRBD1
TGTGCCAGTGGTGAGGGACAGTTAAAGACCCAGTACTTC	CASGEGQLKTQYF	13	TRBJ2-5	.	TRBV19	TRBD1
TGTGCCAGCGCTTTCGACTCTGGAACTTCCGGCTACACCTTC	CASAFDSGTSGYTF	14	TRBJ1-2	.	TRBV6-1	.
TGTGCCAGTAGTTCTCAGTCGGAGGAGACCCAGTACTTC	CASSSQSEETQYF	13	TRBJ2-5	.	TRBV19	.
TGTGCCAGCAGGAGAAGGGGGGTCCGGGACAGGGGGCGAGAGACCCAGTACTTC	CASRRRGVRDRGRETQYF	18	TRBJ2-5	.	TRBV5-8	TRBD1
TGTGCCAGCAGTGAATCCGACATCCAAGAGACCCAGTACTTC	CASSESDIQETQYF	14	TRBJ2-5	.	TRBV2	.
TGTGCCAGCAGCGTAGGGACTAGCGGGAGTGTCCCCGGGTACAATGAGCAGTTCTTC	CASSVGTSGSVPGYNEQFF	19	TRBJ2-1	once	TRBV9	TRBD2
TGCGCCAGCAGGTTCGGGGGCCTCCAAGAGACCCAGTACTTC	CASRFGGLQETQYF	14	TRBJ2-5	.	TRBV5-1	.
TGTGCCAGTACAGGAACTAACTATGGCTACACCTTC	CASTGTNYGYTF	12	TRBJ1-2	.	TRBV7-9	.
TGCGCCAGCAGTCAACCTTACCACCGAGCGGGAGGTAGGAGGTACGAGCAGTACTTC	CASSQPYHRAGGRRYEQYF	19	TRBJ2-7	.	TRBV23-1	TRBD2
TGTGCCAGCAGCTTTACCCCGGGTGGTGAGCAGTTCTTC	CASSFTPGGEQFF	13	TRBJ2-1	.	TRBV7-3	.
TGTGCCAGCAGCTTCCCAGGGGGGAGAGTCTACGAGCAGTACTTC	CASSFPGGRVYEQYF	15	TRBJ2-7	.	TRBV28	.
TGTGCCAGTAGTATAGATCGGGGACGTCCGAACACTGAAGCTTTCTTT	CASSIDRGRPNTEAFF	16	TRBJ1-1	.	TRBV19	.
TGCGCCAGCAGTGCTCAGGGTTTAGTCCCCAACGAGCAGTACTTC	CASSAQGLVPNEQYF	15	TRBJ2-7	.	TRBV10-1	.